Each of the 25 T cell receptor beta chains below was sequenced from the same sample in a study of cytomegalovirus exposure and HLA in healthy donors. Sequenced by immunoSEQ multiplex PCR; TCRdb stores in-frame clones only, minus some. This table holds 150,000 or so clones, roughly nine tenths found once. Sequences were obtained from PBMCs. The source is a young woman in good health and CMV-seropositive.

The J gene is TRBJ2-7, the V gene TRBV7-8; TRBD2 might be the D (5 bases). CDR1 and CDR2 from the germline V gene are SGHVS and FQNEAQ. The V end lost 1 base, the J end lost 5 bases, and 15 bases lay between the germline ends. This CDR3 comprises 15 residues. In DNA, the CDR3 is TGTGCCAGCAGCTTAGGCTCCGGGATTCGGGACGAGCAGTACTTC. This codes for CASSLGSGIRDEQYF.

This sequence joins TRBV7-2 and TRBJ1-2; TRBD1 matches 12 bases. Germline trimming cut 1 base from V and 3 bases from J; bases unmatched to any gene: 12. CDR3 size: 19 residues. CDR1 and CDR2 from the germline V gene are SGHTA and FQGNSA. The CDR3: CASSLELGDRGQGYYGYTF. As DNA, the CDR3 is TGTGCCAGCAGCTTAGAGTTAGGGGACAGGGGGCAGGGGTACTATGGCTACACCTTC.

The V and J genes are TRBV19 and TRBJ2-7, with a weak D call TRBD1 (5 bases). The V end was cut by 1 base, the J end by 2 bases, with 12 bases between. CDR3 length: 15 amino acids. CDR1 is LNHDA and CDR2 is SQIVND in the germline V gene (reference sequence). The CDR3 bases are TGTGCCAGTAGTATAGCCGACAGACCTCCCTACGAGCAGTACTTC. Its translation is CASSIADRPPYEQYF.

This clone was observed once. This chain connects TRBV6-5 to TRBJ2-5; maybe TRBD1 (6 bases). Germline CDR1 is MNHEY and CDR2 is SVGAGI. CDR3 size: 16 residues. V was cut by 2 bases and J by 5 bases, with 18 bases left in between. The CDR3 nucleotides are TGTGCCAGCAGTTACGCGTCGGACAGTCAGCGGGAGACCCAGTACTTC. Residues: CASSYASDSQRETQYF.

CDR3 DNA sequence: TGCAGCGTTGATGCTTCGACGACAGGGGGCTGGACTGAAGCTTTCTTT. Protein sequence: CSVDASTTGGWTEAFF. The J gene is TRBJ1-1, the V gene TRBV29-1, with TRBD1 matching over 10 bases. The CDR3 is made up of 16 amino acids. The ends lost 3 bases at V and 5 bases at J; junction bases unmatched: 12. Germline CDR1 SQVTM, CDR2 ANQGSEA.

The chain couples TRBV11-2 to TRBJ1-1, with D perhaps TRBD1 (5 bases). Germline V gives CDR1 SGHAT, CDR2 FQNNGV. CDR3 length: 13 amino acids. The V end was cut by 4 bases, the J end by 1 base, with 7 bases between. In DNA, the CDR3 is TGTGCCAGCAGCTCTAGGGGGAACACTGAAGCTTTCTTT. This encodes CASSSRGNTEAFF.

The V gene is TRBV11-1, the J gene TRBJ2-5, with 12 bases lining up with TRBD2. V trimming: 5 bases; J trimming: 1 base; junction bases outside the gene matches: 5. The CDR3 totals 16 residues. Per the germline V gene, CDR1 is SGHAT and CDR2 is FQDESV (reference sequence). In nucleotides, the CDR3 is TGTGCCAGCAGCAAAAGACTAGCGGGAGCCCAAGAGACCCAGTACTTC. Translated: CASSKRLAGAQETQYF.

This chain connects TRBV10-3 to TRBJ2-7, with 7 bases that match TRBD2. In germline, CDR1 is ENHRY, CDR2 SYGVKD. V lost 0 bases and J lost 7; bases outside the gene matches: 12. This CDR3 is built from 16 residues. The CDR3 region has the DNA TGTGCCATCAGTGAGTCGGTGGGGGGAGGGCCGAGGGAGCAGTACTTC. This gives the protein CAISESVGGGPREQYF.

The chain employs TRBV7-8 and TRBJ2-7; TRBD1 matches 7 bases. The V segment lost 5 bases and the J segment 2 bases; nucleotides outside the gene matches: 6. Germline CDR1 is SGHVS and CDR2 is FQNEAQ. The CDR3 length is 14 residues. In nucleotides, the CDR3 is TGTGCCAGCAGCCCCCGGACAGGTACCTACGAGCAGTACTTC. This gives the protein CASSPRTGTYEQYF.

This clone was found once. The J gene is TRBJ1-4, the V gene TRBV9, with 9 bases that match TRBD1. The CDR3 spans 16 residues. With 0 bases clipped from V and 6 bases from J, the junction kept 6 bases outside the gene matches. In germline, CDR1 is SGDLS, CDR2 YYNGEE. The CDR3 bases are TGTGCCAGCAGCGTAGGAGGGAGGACAGGGGATGAAAAACTGTTTTTT. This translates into CASSVGGRTGDEKLFF.

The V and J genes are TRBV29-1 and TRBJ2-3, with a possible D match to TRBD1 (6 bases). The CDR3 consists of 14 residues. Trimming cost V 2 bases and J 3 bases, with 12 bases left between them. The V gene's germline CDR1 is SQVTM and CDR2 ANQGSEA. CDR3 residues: CSVEKQGRTDTQYF. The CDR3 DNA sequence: TGCAGCGTTGAAAAACAGGGAAGGACAGATACGCAGTATTTT.

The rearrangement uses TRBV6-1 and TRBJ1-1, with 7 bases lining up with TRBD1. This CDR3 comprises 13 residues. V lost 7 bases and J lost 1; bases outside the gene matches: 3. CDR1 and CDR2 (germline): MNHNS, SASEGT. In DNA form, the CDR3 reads TGTGCCAGCAATGGACAGGCGAACACTGAAGCTTTCTTT. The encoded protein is CASNGQANTEAFF.

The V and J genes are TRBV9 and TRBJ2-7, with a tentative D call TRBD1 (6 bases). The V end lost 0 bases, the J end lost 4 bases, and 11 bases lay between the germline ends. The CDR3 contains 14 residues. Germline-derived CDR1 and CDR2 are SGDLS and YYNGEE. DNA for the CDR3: TGTGCCAGCAGCGTAGACGACAGGAGGTACGAGCAGTACTTC. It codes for CASSVDDRRYEQYF.

The CDR3 coding sequence is TGTGCCAGCAGCCGTATCTCTGGGGCCAACGTCCTGACTTTC. Protein product: CASSRISGANVLTF. The chain carries TRBV2 and TRBJ2-6; D gene ambiguous. Trimming left V 6 bases short and J 0 bases short, with 6 bases between. The CDR3 has 14 residues. Per germline, CDR1 SNHLY and CDR2 FYNNEI.

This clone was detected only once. CDR3 DNA sequence: TGCGCCAGCAGCTTCGGGTCGGACTCTGGAAACACCATATATTTT. Its translation is CASSFGSDSGNTIYF. The chain joins TRBV5-1 to TRBJ1-3; D is unclear. Per the germline V gene, CDR1 is SGHRS and CDR2 is YFSETQ. V lost 2 bases and J 0 bases, leaving 9 bases between the germline ends. The CDR3 is 15 amino acids.

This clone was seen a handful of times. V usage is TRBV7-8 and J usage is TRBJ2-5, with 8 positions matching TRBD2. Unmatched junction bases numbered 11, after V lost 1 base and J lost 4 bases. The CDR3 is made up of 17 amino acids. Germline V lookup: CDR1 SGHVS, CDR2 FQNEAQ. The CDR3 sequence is CASSLGVIREGPETQYF. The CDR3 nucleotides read TGTGCCAGCAGCTTAGGTGTCATCCGGGAGGGTCCAGAGACCCAGTACTTC.

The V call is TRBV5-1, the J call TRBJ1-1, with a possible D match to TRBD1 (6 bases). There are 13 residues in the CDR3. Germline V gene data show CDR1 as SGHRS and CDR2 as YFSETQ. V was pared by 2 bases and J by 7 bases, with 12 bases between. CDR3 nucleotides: TGCGCCAGCAGCTTCAGGGGAAAAAATGAAGCTTTCTTT. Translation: CASSFRGKNEAFF.

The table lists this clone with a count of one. CDR3 residues: CASSLGTRGEKLFF. In nucleotides, the CDR3 is TGCGCCAGCAGCTTGGGGACCCGGGGTGAAAAACTGTTTTTT. This chain uses TRBV5-1 with TRBJ1-4; D is unresolved. V lost 0 bases and J 7 bases, leaving 10 bases between the germline ends. In germline, CDR1 is SGHRS, CDR2 YFSETQ. This CDR3 has 14 residues.

CDR3 DNA: TGCGCCAGCAGCTGGTGGGGACTAGTTGGACGATCTAGCACAGATACGCAGTATTTT. It yields the protein CASSWWGLVGRSSTDTQYF. The chain combines TRBV5-1 with TRBJ2-3; 8 bases align to TRBD2. This CDR3 has 19 residues. Germline CDR1 SGHRS, CDR2 YFSETQ. Trimming removed 3 bases from V and 0 bases from J; junction bases left unmatched: 15.

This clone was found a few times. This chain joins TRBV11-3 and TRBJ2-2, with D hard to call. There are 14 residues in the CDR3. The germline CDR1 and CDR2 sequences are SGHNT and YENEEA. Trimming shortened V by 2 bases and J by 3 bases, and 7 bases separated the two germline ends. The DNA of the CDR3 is TGTGCCAGCAGCTTACCCGTTCACACCGGGGAGCTGTTTTTT. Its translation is CASSLPVHTGELFF. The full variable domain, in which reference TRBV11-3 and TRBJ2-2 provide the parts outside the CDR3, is EAGVVQSPRYKIIEKKQPVAFWCNPISGHNTLYWYLQNLGQGPELLIRYENEEAVDDSQLPKDRFSAERLKGVDSTLKIQPAELGDSAVYLCASSLPVHTGELFFGEGSRLTVL.

Written as DNA, the CDR3 is TGCGCCAGCAGCTCTGGGACTGTACCCTACAATGAGCAGTTCTTC. Protein: CASSSGTVPYNEQFF. V and J are TRBV10-1 and TRBJ2-1, with D maybe TRBD2 (6 bases). Germline V lookup: CDR1 WNHNN, CDR2 SYGVQD (reference sequence). The CDR3 runs 15 residues. V was cut by 6 bases and J by 2 bases, with 14 bases left in between.

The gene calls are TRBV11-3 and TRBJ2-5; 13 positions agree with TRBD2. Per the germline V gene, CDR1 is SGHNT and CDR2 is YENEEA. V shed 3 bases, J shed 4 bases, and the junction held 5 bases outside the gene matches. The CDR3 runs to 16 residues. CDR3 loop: CASSFSGTSGIETQYF. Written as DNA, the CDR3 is TGTGCCAGCAGCTTTTCCGGGACTAGCGGGATAGAGACCCAGTACTTC.

DNA of the CDR3: TGTGCCACCTTAATACAGGGGTCAGAGACCCAGTACTTC. Translation gives CATLIQGSETQYF. This chain joins TRBV10-3 and TRBJ2-5, with TRBD1 identical over 7 bases. The CDR3 is made up of 13 amino acids. The V gene end was trimmed by 10 bases and the J gene end by 4 bases; junction bases not matched to a gene: 9. Germline V CDR1 and CDR2: ENHRY, SYGVKD.

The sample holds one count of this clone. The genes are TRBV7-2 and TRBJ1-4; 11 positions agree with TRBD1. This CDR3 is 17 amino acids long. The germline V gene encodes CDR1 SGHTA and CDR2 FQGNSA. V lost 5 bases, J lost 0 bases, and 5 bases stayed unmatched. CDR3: CASSQGTGGATNEKLFF. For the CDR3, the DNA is TGTGCCAGCAGCCAGGGGACAGGGGGTGCAACTAATGAAAAACTGTTTTTT.

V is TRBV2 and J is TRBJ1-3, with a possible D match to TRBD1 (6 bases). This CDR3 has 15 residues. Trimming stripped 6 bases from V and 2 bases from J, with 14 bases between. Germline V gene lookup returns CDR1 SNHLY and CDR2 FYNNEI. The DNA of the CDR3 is TGTGCCAGCAGCCTTTCAACAGGGACTGGAAACACCATATATTTT. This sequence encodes CASSLSTGTGNTIYF. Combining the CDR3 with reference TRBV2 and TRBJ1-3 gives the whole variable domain EPEVTQTPSHQVTQMGQEVILRCVPISNHLYFYWYRQILGQKVEFLVSFYNNEISEKSEIFDDQFSVERPDGSNFTLKIRSTKLEDSAMYFCASSLSTGTGNTIYFGEGSWLTVV.